These 16 T cell receptor beta chains share one sample of origin, sequenced in a study of T-cell memory formation after mild COVID-19. MiXCR, applied by TCRdb to the 5' RACE reads, yields one record per CDR3 protein. The sample shows about 400,000 distinct CDR3 sequences, more than 20% of them seen only once. Sequences were obtained from PBMCs or a T cell subset sorted from them (not recorded which). These receptors were collected from an adult woman who had mild COVID-19 (a few samples of this study predate the infection). Cell type and time point are not known.

The V and J genes are TRBV7-9 and TRBJ2-2, with TRBD1 matching over 8 bases. CDR1 SEHNR and CDR2 FQNEAQ come from the germline V gene (reference sequence). The CDR3 extends over 15 amino acids. The V segment lost 1 base and the J segment 4 bases; nucleotides outside the gene matches: 2. CDR3 DNA sequence: TGTGCCAGCAGCTTAGACAGGGGGACCACCGGGGAGCTGTTTTTT. Amino acid sequence: CASSLDRGTTGELFF.

This clonotype was observed many times. The V call is TRBV29-1, the J call TRBJ2-1; 7 positions match TRBD2. Germline lookup yields CDR1 SQVTM and CDR2 ANQGSEA. J gave up 3 bases and V 3 bases, and 8 bases lay outside the gene matches. The CDR3 is 15 amino acids. The CDR3 DNA follows: TGCAGCGTTGACGAGCGCCTAGCGGTCTACAATGAGCAGTTCTTC. Its protein product is CSVDERLAVYNEQFF.

The V gene is TRBV20-1, the J gene TRBJ2-7; D possibly matches TRBD1 or TRBD2 (5 bases each). The V end lost 8 bases, the J end lost 7 bases, and 21 bases lay between the germline ends. CDR1 and CDR2 (germline): DFQATT, SNEGSKA (reference sequence). The CDR3 length is 13 residues. The CDR3 DNA follows: TGCAGTACGGGGAAGGGACCCCAACGGGAGCAGTACTTC. It yields the protein CSTGKGPQREQYF.

The chain carries TRBV19 and TRBJ1-1, with 9 positions matching TRBD1. This CDR3 comprises 15 residues. J lost 6 bases, V lost 2 bases, and 7 bases had no gene match. Per the germline V gene, CDR1 is LNHDA and CDR2 is SQIVND (reference sequence). DNA of the CDR3: TGTGCCAGTAGTATAAGAGGTAGGGACAGGGCTGAAGCTTTCTTT. Protein sequence: CASSIRGRDRAEAFF.

The CDR3 loop reads CASSLWGTANSPLHF. The CDR3 coding sequence is TGTGCCAGTAGTCTCTGGGGGACAGCAAATTCACCCCTCCACTTT. V gene TRBV19 combines with J gene TRBJ1-6; 7 bases match TRBD1. J gave up 7 bases and V 5 bases, and 8 bases lay outside the gene matches. CDR1 LNHDA and CDR2 SQIVND come from the germline V gene (reference sequence). The CDR3 is 15 amino acids.

This chain uses TRBV5-1 with TRBJ2-3; TRBD2 aligns across 13 bases. Germline values: CDR1 SGHRS, CDR2 YFSETQ. Trimming at V came to 3 bases and at J to 2 bases, leaving 3 bases not matched to a gene. The CDR3 runs to 16 residues. CDR3: CASSYGTSGNTDTQYF. CDR3 nucleotides: TGCGCCAGCAGCTACGGGACTAGCGGGAACACAGATACGCAGTATTTT.

This chain links TRBV6-1 with TRBJ2-7; tentative D call: TRBD2 (7 bases). This CDR3 comprises 15 residues. Germline V lookup: CDR1 MNHNS, CDR2 SASEGT. With 3 bases removed from V and 3 bases from J, the gap between germline ends came to 15 bases. The CDR3 bases are TGTGCCAGCAGTGAGGGGGGGCATTCAATCTACGAGCAGTACTTC. Translation: CASSEGGHSIYEQYF.

This rearrangement joins TRBV12-3 or TRBV12-4 to TRBJ2-6; D gene ambiguous. The CDR3 is made up of 14 amino acids. Between the trimmed V and J ends, which lost 6 bases and 4 bases, there was a span of 10 bases. This CDR3 is CASRMSQGANVLTF. The DNA for the CDR3 is TGTGCCAGCAGGATGTCGCAGGGGGCCAACGTCCTGACTTTC.

V is TRBV28 and J is TRBJ2-3, with D perhaps matching TRBD2 (6 bases). This CDR3 region has 16 residues. CDR1 is MDHEN, CDR2 SYDVKM, per germline. V shed 10 bases and J shed 0 bases, with 20 bases lying between them. CDR3 coding DNA: TGTGCCATCAAATCCTTTATGCGGGGCAGCACAGATACGCAGTATTTT. This codes for CAIKSFMRGSTDTQYF.

This clonotype has a handful of counts. As DNA, the CDR3 is TGTGCCAGCAGCGTAGCCTGGACCAGGGCGCCGGACGAGCAGTACTTC. Translated, it gives CASSVAWTRAPDEQYF. V is TRBV9 and J is TRBJ2-7; D may be TRBD1 (5 bases). The germline CDR1 and CDR2 sequences are SGDLS and YYNGEE. The CDR3 has 16 residues. The V end lost 0 bases, the J end lost 5 bases, and 18 bases lay between the germline ends.

The chain has TRBV12-3 or TRBV12-4 and TRBJ2-2; TRBD1 might be the D (6 bases). The CDR3 has 18 residues. Trimming took off 7 bases at V and 3 bases at J, with 24 bases between the two ends. DNA of the CDR3: TGTGCCAGCACCAAATTTTACACAGGGAGTTTAGACACCGGGGAGCTGTTTTTT. Its translation is CASTKFYTGSLDTGELFF.

The rearrangement joins TRBV7-8 to TRBJ1-5; the match to TRBD1 covers 7 bases. The CDR3 consists of 17 residues. The V gene's germline CDR1 is SGHVS and CDR2 FQNEAQ. The V and J ends lost 1 base and 3 bases, in that order; junction bases with no gene match: 9. CDR3 DNA: TGTGCCAGCAGCTTAGTATGGGCAGGGGGTCCCAATCAGCCCCAGCATTTT. This translates into CASSLVWAGGPNQPQHF.

This clonotype has more than one count but fewer than ten. The chain has TRBV6-1 and TRBJ1-6; the D is unclear. Germline V gene sequence: CDR1 MNHNS, CDR2 SASEGT. V was pared by 6 bases and J by 5 bases, with 14 bases between. The CDR3 is 15 amino acids. CDR3 DNA sequence: TGTGCCAGCAGGGTCGCCGGCAGAGATAATTCACCCCTCCACTTT. Protein: CASRVAGRDNSPLHF.

Only a few counts were recorded for this clonotype. The chain employs TRBV7-9 and TRBJ2-1, with D unclear. CDR1 is SEHNR and CDR2 is FQNEAQ in the germline V gene (reference sequence). The CDR3 is 12 residues long. Trimming cost V 5 bases and J 10 bases, with 12 bases left between them. CDR3 in DNA: TGTGCCAGCAGCCAACACCTAGGAGAGCAGTTCTTC. This codes for CASSQHLGEQFF.

This sequence joins TRBV6-2 or TRBV6-3 and TRBJ2-1, with 10 positions matching TRBD2. This CDR3 has 18 amino acids. Looked up from germline, CDR1 is MNHEY and CDR2 is SVGEGT. Unmatched junction bases numbered 7, after V lost 2 bases and J lost 0 bases. The CDR3 DNA sequence: TGTGCCAGCAGTTACCCTAGCGGGAGAAGGAGCTCCTACAATGAGCAGTTCTTC. Translating it yields CASSYPSGRRSSYNEQFF.

This clonotype was counted between two and nine times. The chain combines TRBV12-3 or TRBV12-4 with TRBJ1-5, with unresolved D. Trimming cost V 2 bases and J 2 bases, with 7 bases left between them. The CDR3 runs 14 residues. As DNA, the CDR3 is TGTGCCAGCAGTTTAATGGACGGCAATCAGCCCCAGCATTTT. Translation: CASSLMDGNQPQHF.